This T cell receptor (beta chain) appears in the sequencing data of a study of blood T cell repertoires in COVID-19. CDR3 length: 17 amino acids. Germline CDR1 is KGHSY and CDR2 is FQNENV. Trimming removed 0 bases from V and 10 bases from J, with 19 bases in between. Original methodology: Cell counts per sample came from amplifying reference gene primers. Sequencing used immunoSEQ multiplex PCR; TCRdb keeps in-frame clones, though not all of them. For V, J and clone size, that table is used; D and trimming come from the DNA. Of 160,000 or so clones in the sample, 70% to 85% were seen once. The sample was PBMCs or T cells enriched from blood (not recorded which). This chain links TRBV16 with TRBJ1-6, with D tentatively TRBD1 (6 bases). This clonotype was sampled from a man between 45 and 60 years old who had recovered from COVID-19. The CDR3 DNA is TGTGCCAGCAGCCAATCCGTCGGGGGGGCGCGCCAGTCACCCCTCCACTTT. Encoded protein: CASSQSVGGARQSPLHF.